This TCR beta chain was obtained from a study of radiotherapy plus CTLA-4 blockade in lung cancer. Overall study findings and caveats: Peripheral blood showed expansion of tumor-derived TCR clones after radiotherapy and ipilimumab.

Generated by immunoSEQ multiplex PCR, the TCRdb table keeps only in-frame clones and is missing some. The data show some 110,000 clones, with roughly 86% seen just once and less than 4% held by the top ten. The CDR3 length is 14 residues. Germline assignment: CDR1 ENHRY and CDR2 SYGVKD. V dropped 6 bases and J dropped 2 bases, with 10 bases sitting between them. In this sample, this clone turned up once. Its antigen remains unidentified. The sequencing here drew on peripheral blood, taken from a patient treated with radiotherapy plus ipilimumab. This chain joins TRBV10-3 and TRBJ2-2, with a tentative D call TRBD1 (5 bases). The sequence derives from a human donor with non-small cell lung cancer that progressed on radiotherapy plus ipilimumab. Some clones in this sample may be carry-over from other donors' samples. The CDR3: CAIRKTENTGELFF. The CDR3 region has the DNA TGTGCCATCAGAAAGACAGAAAACACCGGGGAGCTGTTTTTT.